Below are 26 T cell receptor beta chains sequenced from a single sample in a study of chemoradiotherapy in HPV16-positive cancers. Assay: immunoSEQ multiplex PCR; the TCRdb copy retains only in-frame clones and omits some. The table shows more than 9,500 clones, with 77% occurring only once. Sampling was conducted from a patient who underwent chemoradiotherapy. The receptors were sampled from a human donor with HPV-associated anogenital cancer.

The chain joins TRBV29-1 to TRBJ2-3; 8 bases fit TRBD1. The J segment lost 3 bases and the V segment lost 7 bases, leaving 6 bases of the junction unmatched. Germline CDR1 SQVTM, CDR2 ANQGSEA. The CDR3 is 13 residues long. The CDR3 reads CSAGRQGTDTQYF. The CDR3 DNA reads TGCAGCGCTGGGAGACAGGGGACAGATACGCAGTATTTT.

The chain couples TRBV9 to TRBJ2-3, with TRBD2 matching over 11 bases. Trimming cost V 2 bases and J 4 bases; bases outside gene matches: 3. This CDR3 has 15 residues. Germline V gene sequence: CDR1 SGDLS, CDR2 YYNGEE. The DNA for the CDR3 is TGTGCCAGCAGCGTGGGACTAGCGGAAGCAGATACGCAGTATTTT. Its protein is CASSVGLAEADTQYF.

The chain uses TRBV7-2 and TRBJ2-7, with 7 bases identical to TRBD2. J lost 0 bases, V lost 3 bases, and 11 bases had no gene match. This CDR3 is 17 amino acids long. The germline gives CDR1 SGHTA, CDR2 FQGNSA. The CDR3 loop is CASSFTGGGGGSYEQYF. The CDR3 region has the DNA TGTGCCAGCAGCTTTACTGGGGGGGGAGGCGGCTCCTACGAGCAGTACTTC.

The chain is built from TRBV5-1 and TRBJ2-1; 10 positions match TRBD1. With V trimmed by 5 bases and J by 4 bases, 6 bases remained unmatched. CDR1 and CDR2 from the germline V gene are SGHRS and YFSETQ. This CDR3 contains 15 residues. Here the CDR3 DNA reads TGCGCCAGCAGTTCATCGGGACAGGGGTACAATGAGCAGTTCTTC. Protein sequence: CASSSSGQGYNEQFF.

This clone has a single count. The chain links TRBV5-1 to TRBJ2-3; TRBD2 agrees at 9 bases. After removal of 0 bases from V and 9 bases from J, the junction contained 11 bases not matched to a gene. Germline lookup yields CDR1 SGHRS and CDR2 YFSETQ. The CDR3 totals 16 residues. The chain's CDR3 is CASSLALGGGVDTQYF. Written as DNA, the CDR3 is TGCGCCAGCAGCTTGGCCCTGGGCGGGGGGGTGGACACGCAGTATTTT.

This clone has more than one count but fewer than ten. In DNA, the CDR3 is TGTGCCAGCGCCCAAATCGGGGGATTGGGGGATGGCTACACCTTC. It is translated as CASAQIGGLGDGYTF. The chain links TRBV2 to TRBJ1-2; D may be TRBD1 (5 bases). The CDR3 is 15 amino acids. Trimming pared 8 bases from V and 6 bases from J, leaving 22 bases between. Per germline, CDR1 SNHLY and CDR2 FYNNEI.

The chain carries TRBV9 and TRBJ2-3, with D possibly being TRBD1 or TRBD2 (7 bases each). The CDR3 consists of 14 residues. Trimming stripped 4 bases from V and 4 bases from J, with 13 bases between. Germline V gene data show CDR1 as SGDLS and CDR2 as YYNGEE. The CDR3 DNA is TGTGCCAGCAGCCAGGGGGGGGCCGCAGATACGCAGTATTTT. It yields the protein CASSQGGAADTQYF.

The V gene is TRBV6-1, the J gene TRBJ2-1; 8 bases agree with TRBD2. The germline CDR1 and CDR2 sequences are MNHNS and SASEGT. This CDR3 contains 15 residues. The ends lost 4 bases at V and 5 bases at J; junction bases unmatched: 7. CDR3 in amino acids: CASSGLAGLHNEQFF. DNA of the CDR3: TGTGCCAGCAGTGGGTTAGCGGGACTCCACAATGAGCAGTTCTTC.

This clone has just a few counts. The chain recombines TRBV5-1 with TRBJ2-2; 9 nucleotides agree with TRBD1. CDR1 is SGHRS, CDR2 YFSETQ, per germline. The CDR3 has 17 amino acids. V lost 4 bases to trimming and J lost 1 base; unmatched junction nucleotides: 8. CDR3 loop: CASSPGQGKVNTGELFF. The CDR3, as DNA: TGCGCCAGCAGCCCCGGACAGGGGAAAGTGAACACCGGGGAGCTGTTTTTT.

The DNA of the CDR3 is TGTGCCTGGAGTTCGATCCCATACTACGAGCAGTACTTC. Residues: CAWSSIPYYEQYF. The genes are TRBV30 and TRBJ2-7; no definite D call. There are 13 residues in the CDR3. Trimming shortened V by 2 bases and J by 3 bases, and 11 bases separated the two germline ends. Germline loops: CDR1 GTSNPN, CDR2 SVGIG (reference sequence).

This sequence joins TRBV5-3 and TRBJ1-2; the match to TRBD1 covers 8 bases. TRBV5-3 is flagged as an ORF with uncertain function. The trim removed 4 bases at V and 0 bases at J, leaving 14 bases unmatched. The CDR3 totals 18 residues. As DNA, the CDR3 is TGTGCCAGAAGCGTCGACAGGGGTAAGTTCACAGCTAACTATGGCTACACCTTC. Translating gives CARSVDRGKFTANYGYTF.

This sequence joins TRBV5-1 and TRBJ1-1, with 8 bases aligning to TRBD1. With 1 base clipped from V and 8 bases from J, the junction kept 7 bases outside the gene matches. The CDR3 is 14 amino acids. Per germline, CDR1 SGHRS and CDR2 YFSETQ. CDR3 sequence (DNA): TGCGCCAGCAGCTTGACGACAGGGGCAATGGAAGCTTTCTTT. It is translated as CASSLTTGAMEAFF. Using reference TRBV5-1 and TRBJ1-1 for the parts outside the CDR3, the full variable domain is KAGVTQTPRYLIKTRGQQVTLSCSPISGHRSVSWYQQTPGQGLQFLFEYFSETQRNKGNFPGRFSGRQFSNSRSEMNVSTLELGDSALYLCASSLTTGAMEAFFGQGTRLTVV.

The chain combines TRBV6-1 with TRBJ1-2, with 11 bases aligning to TRBD1. J lost 4 bases, V lost 8 bases, and 6 bases had no gene match. Germline V gives CDR1 MNHNS, CDR2 SASEGT. CDR3 length equals 14 residues. The CDR3 loop reads CASGGDRGGYGYTF. The CDR3 bases are TGTGCCAGCGGGGGGGACAGGGGGGGCTATGGCTACACCTTC.

CDR3 DNA: TGTGCCATCAGTGAGATGGGGGAAGAGACCCAGTACTTC. Translation gives CAISEMGEETQYF. The genes are TRBV10-3 and TRBJ2-5; either TRBD1 or TRBD2 may fit D (5 bases each). The CDR3 sequence is 13 residues long. Germline V CDR1 and CDR2: ENHRY, SYGVKD. V shed 2 bases and J shed 3 bases, with 7 bases lying between them.

The chain has TRBV4-1 and TRBJ2-1, with TRBD2 as a possible D gene (7 bases). The germline V gene encodes CDR1 MGHRA and CDR2 YSYEKL. CDR3 length equals 16 residues. V shed 0 bases and J shed 7 bases, with 16 bases lying between them. CDR3 loop: CASSQDPGGLGNEQFF. In nucleotides, the CDR3 is TGCGCCAGCAGCCAAGATCCGGGGGGCCTCGGGAATGAGCAGTTCTTC.

The gene calls are TRBV4-1 and TRBJ2-1; no firm D call. The germline V gene has CDR1 MGHRA and CDR2 YSYEKL. V shed 0 bases and J shed 0 bases, with 12 bases lying between them. CDR3 size: 17 residues. CDR3 region: CASSQEALDSSYNEQFF. CDR3 sequence (DNA): TGCGCCAGCAGCCAAGAAGCCCTAGATAGCTCCTACAATGAGCAGTTCTTC.

This clone came up once. The chain is built from TRBV28 and TRBJ1-2; D is unclear. Between the trimmed V and J ends, which lost 4 bases and 2 bases, there was a span of 11 bases. Germline values: CDR1 MDHEN, CDR2 SYDVKM. The CDR3 runs to 14 residues. The CDR3 bases are TGTGCCAGCAGTTCTTCCCCATTAAACTATGGCTACACCTTC. It codes for CASSSSPLNYGYTF.

This chain joins TRBV7-2 and TRBJ2-1, with TRBD2 matching 7 bases. This CDR3 is built from 14 residues. Germline CDR1 SGHTA, CDR2 FQGNSA. The ends lost 2 bases at V and 12 bases at J; junction bases unmatched: 10. The CDR3 protein is CASSLSPTPGGQFF. DNA for the CDR3: TGTGCCAGCAGCTTATCGCCTACACCGGGGGGGCAGTTCTTC. Combining the CDR3 with reference TRBV7-2 and TRBJ2-1 gives the whole variable domain GAGVSQSPSNKVTEKGKDVELRCDPISGHTALYWYRQSLGQGLEFLIYFQGNSAPDKSGLPSDRFSAERTGGSVSTLTIQRTQQEDSAVYLCASSLSPTPGGQFFGPGTRLTVL.

Only one count was recorded for this clone. The gene calls are TRBV15 and TRBJ2-7, with a tentative D call TRBD2 (6 bases). The CDR3 has 16 amino acids. The germline CDR1 and CDR2 sequences are LNHNV and YYDKDF (reference sequence). V lost 2 bases to trimming and J lost 1 base, with 15 bases between them. CDR3 in DNA: TGTGCCACCAGCAGATTCAATCGGGACTCATCCTACGAGCAGTACTTC. Translated: CATSRFNRDSSYEQYF.

The V and J genes are TRBV5-1 and TRBJ1-1; D perhaps matches TRBD1 (6 bases). Trimming shortened V by 4 bases and J by 5 bases, and 18 bases separated the two germline ends. The germline CDR1 and CDR2 sequences are SGHRS and YFSETQ. This CDR3 contains 15 residues. CDR3 in DNA: TGCGCCAGCAGCCCCTACGGGGGCAGTGAAACTGAAGCTTTCTTT. It translates to CASSPYGGSETEAFF. Supplemented by reference TRBV5-1 and TRBJ1-1, the full variable domain reads KAGVTQTPRYLIKTRGQQVTLSCSPISGHRSVSWYQQTPGQGLQFLFEYFSETQRNKGNFPGRFSGRQFSNSRSEMNVSTLELGDSALYLCASSPYGGSETEAFFGQGTRLTVV.

The genes are TRBV6-1 and TRBJ1-3; D unresolved. Trimming left V 0 bases short and J 5 bases short, with 5 bases between. The CDR3 spans 13 residues. Germline V CDR1 and CDR2: MNHNS, SASEGT. In DNA, the CDR3 is TGTGCCAGCAGTGAAGCTCTGAGAAACACCATATATTTT. Its translation: CASSEALRNTIYF.

The J gene is TRBJ1-2, the V gene TRBV9; maybe TRBD1 (6 bases). The CDR3 is 14 amino acids. From germline, CDR1 is SGDLS and CDR2 YYNGEE. V shed 3 bases and J shed 0 bases, with 9 bases lying between them. The DNA for the CDR3 is TGTGCCAGCAGCGAGGGGGGATCTAACTATGGCTACACCTTC. Residues: CASSEGGSNYGYTF.

This clone has more than one count but fewer than ten. The CDR3 sequence is CASSMWESNSPLHF. CDR3 bases: TGTGCCAGTAGTATGTGGGAGAGTAATTCACCCCTCCACTTT. The chain uses TRBV19 and TRBJ1-6, with D unclear. V was cut by 3 bases and J by 6 bases, with 9 bases left in between. CDR1 and CDR2 (germline): LNHDA, SQIVND (reference sequence). CDR3 length equals 14 residues.

The V and J genes are TRBV14 and TRBJ2-5, with 10 bases that match TRBD2. V shed 0 bases and J 4 bases; nucleotides not matched to a gene: 8. CDR3 size: 17 residues. Germline-derived CDR1 and CDR2 are SGHDN and FVKESK. The CDR3 spells CASSQDLTSGASETQYF. CDR3 in DNA: TGTGCCAGCAGCCAAGATCTAACTAGCGGGGCCTCAGAGACCCAGTACTTC.

The chain joins TRBV28 to TRBJ1-3, with a tentative D call TRBD1 (5 bases). This CDR3 has 15 residues. Germline V lookup: CDR1 MDHEN, CDR2 SYDVKM. With 7 bases removed from V and 2 bases from J, the gap between germline ends came to 15 bases. This chain's CDR3 is CASNPGGVTGNTIYF. The DNA for the CDR3 is TGTGCCAGCAACCCAGGAGGGGTCACTGGAAACACCATATATTTT.

This clone was seen only a few times. The chain uses TRBV7-9 and TRBJ1-2; D is possibly TRBD1 (6 bases). Trimming shortened V by 4 bases and J by 6 bases, and 18 bases separated the two germline ends. Germline V lookup: CDR1 SEHNR, CDR2 FQNEAQ (reference sequence). This CDR3 has 15 residues. CDR3 sequence: CASSSVRGMSDGYTF. CDR3 coding DNA: TGTGCCAGCAGCTCGGTTAGGGGGATGAGCGATGGCTACACCTTC.